This T cell receptor beta chain was profiled in a study of blood T cell repertoires in COVID-19 (TCRdb year 2020). Describing the broader study: Samples covering the acute and convalescent phases of COVID-19 were provided by collaborators in the United States, Italy and Spain. The prospective study material was composed of cDNA or gDNA derived from T cells, B-cell-depleted T cells, or PBMCs. Deeply sampled blood TCRbeta repertoires from subjects exposed to, actively infected with, or recovered from COVID-19 were included in the dataset. The repertoires were released in a freely available public database meant as a resource for research on the immune response to SARS-CoV-2. The samples were drawn from two sources: the first 160 participants of the ongoing ImmuneRACE study, and 1,000 to 1,500 subjects contributed by 6 global collaborators. Nearly every sample came with metadata listing a de-identified subject ID, COVID-19 status, age in years and sex. HLA class I and class II types, where available, came from metadata supplied by the sample provider rather than from assay-based typing. Summary of the overall study and its limitations: How much clinical and demographic metadata was included differed by source and by participant, and the metadata was provided uncurated.

V is cut back by 4 bases and J by 10 bases, with 14 bases in the junction unmatched. The cysteine opens and the phenylalanine closes a CDR3 of 16 amino acids. Just the 48-base CDR3 DNA is kept, in frame starting at base 1. Per the germline V gene (reference sequence), SEHNR is the CDR1 and FQNEAQ is the CDR2. In Seattle, one collaborating source enrolled patients while the infection was active and tracked those patients longitudinally over the course of disease. The collaborating institutions used their own protocols to collect whole blood in K2EDTA tubes. Collaborator samples were shipped for TCRbeta analysis as frozen whole blood, isolated PBMCs, or DNA extracted from either sample type. TCRbeta CDR3 regions were amplified from genomic DNA using the immunoSEQ Assay, a bias-controlled multiplex PCR. In the source study's methods: Within the assay, amplification of reference gene primers was used to estimate how many nucleated cells each sample contained. Sequence reads were collapsed and filtered to measure the absolute abundance of every unique TCRbeta CDR3 rearrangement. For each sample, productive Simpson clonality was calculated as the square root of Simpson's diversity index across productive rearrangements. In its TCRdb copy, this immuneACCESS table keeps in-frame sequences only and misses some clones. Where compared with another copy, unresolved V genes explain less than half of these, and the others have no known cause. That table gives V, J and clone size, and the DNA gave D and trimming. This sample comprises some 200,000 clones, around four fifths of them detected only once. The ten most abundant clones make up roughly a tenth of the sample.

As regards this clone: Which antigen it targets is not known. No base quality information exists; no much larger clone differs at one position.

The source is a woman of 80 years or more with COVID-19, enrolled during active disease. This chain is built from TRBV7-9 and TRBJ2-1, with 9 middle bases fitting TRBD1. Sequencing input: peripheral blood. The sequenced DNA is TGTGCCAGCAGCTCCCAGCGCACAGGGGGCTTGAAAGAGCAGTTCTTC. Translated, it reads CASSSQRTGGLKEQFF.